This TCR beta chain was observed in a study of regulatory T cells in long-lasting Graves disease. Across the study: Persistent cases were those of Graves' disease that involved over 5 years of antithyroid drugs with positive TSH receptor antibodies. Study findings and constraints: Between persistent patients, 2,500 to 3,500 public clonotypes were shared, exceeding the approximately 900 shared between new patients.

Arm-PCR with iRepertoire HTBI primers amplified the CDR3 regions for these TCR beta libraries. TCRdb reanalysed the multiplex PCR reads using MiXCR and keeps one entry per CDR3 protein. Among under 450,000 distinct CDR3 sequences listed, roughly a quarter were seen once. Indicated time point: persistent/refractory GD, antithyroid drugs over 5 years with positive TRAb. Making the TCR library involved RNA that had been extracted from PBMCs. Patients all came to the study from an endocrinology department in Xi'an, China. This clonotype came up a few times. Its target is unknown. V shed 5 bases, J shed 3 bases, and the junction held 6 bases outside the gene matches. Germline lookup yields CDR1 KGHSH and CDR2 LQKENI. The CDR3 totals 14 residues.

Sequencing was performed on peripheral blood mononuclear cells (PBMCs), taken when the disease was refractory, from a patient treated with antithyroid drugs. The J gene is TRBJ2-7, the V gene TRBV18; 8 nucleotides line up with TRBD1. The TCR sequence derives from a female donor with Graves disease. Here the CDR3 reads CASSVGQEIYEQYF. The CDR3 DNA sequence: TGTGCCAGCTCAGTGGGACAGGAGATCTACGAGCAGTACTTC.